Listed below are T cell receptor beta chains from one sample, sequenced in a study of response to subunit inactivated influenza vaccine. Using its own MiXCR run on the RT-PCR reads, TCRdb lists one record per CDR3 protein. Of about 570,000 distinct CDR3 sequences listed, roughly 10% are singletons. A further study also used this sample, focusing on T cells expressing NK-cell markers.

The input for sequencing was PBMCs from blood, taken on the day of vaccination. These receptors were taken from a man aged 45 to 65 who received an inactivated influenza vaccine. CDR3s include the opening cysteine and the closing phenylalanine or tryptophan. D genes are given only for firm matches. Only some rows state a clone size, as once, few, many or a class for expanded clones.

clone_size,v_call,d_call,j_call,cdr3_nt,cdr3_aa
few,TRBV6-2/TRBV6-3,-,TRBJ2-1,TGTGCCAGCAGACGGGGTCGCTACAATGAGCAGTTCTTC,CASRRGRYNEQFF
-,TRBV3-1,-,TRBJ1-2,TGTGCCAGCAGCCTCCAGGAGTACGGCTACACCTTC,CASSLQEYGYTF
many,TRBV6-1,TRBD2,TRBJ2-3,TGTGCCAGCAGAACCGGGACTAGCGGGGGCACGCAGTATTTT,CASRTGTSGGTQYF
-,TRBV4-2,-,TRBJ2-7,TGTGCCAGCAGCCAGGTTCGACAGATAAGCTCCTACGAGCAGTACTTC,CASSQVRQISSYEQYF
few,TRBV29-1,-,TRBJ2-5,TGCAGCGTTGAGGGATGGGGGGCGGCCCAGTACTTC,CSVEGWGAAQYF
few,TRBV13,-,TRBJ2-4,TGTGCCAGCAGCCTCAGGGTCTTCGGAAACATTCAGTACTTC,CASSLRVFGNIQYF
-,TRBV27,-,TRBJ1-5,TGTGCCAGCTCACCGGATCTTTCGAATCAGCCCCAGCATTTT,CASSPDLSNQPQHF
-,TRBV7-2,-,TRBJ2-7,TGTGCCAGCAGCCTCCGACAGGTGGTCGCCTACGAGCAGTACTTC,CASSLRQVVAYEQYF
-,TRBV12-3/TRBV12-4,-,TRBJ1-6,TGTGCCAGCAATACAGGGAGCCGACCCCTCCACTTT,CASNTGSRPLHF
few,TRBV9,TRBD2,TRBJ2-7,TGTGCCAGCAGCGTAGCGGGTAGCGGGAGTTACGAGCAGTACTTC,CASSVAGSGSYEQYF
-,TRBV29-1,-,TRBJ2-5,TGCAGCGCGCCGGACGGTGGAGAGACCCAGTACTTC,CSAPDGGETQYF
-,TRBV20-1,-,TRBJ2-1,TGCAGTGCGAGTCGGGACGCAAGCTCCTACAATGAGCAGTTCTTC,CSASRDASSYNEQFF
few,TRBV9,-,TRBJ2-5,TGTGCCAGCAGCGTAGACCAGGGGGAGACCCAGTACTTC,CASSVDQGETQYF
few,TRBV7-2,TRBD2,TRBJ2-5,TGTGCCAGCAGCTTTCAAGCGGGGGGGCAAGAGACCCAGTACTTC,CASSFQAGGQETQYF
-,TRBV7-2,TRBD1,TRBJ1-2,TGTGCCAGCAGCCCCAATCCCGGACAGGGCAACTATGGCTACACCTTC,CASSPNPGQGNYGYTF
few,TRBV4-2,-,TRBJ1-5,TGTGCCAGCAGCCAAGTGGTTCAGGGGTATAGCAATCAGCCCCAGCATTTT,CASSQVVQGYSNQPQHF
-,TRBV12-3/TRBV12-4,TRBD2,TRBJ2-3,TGTGCCAGCAGTTCAATGGGTGGGACTAGCGGGGTCAGCACATATACGCAGTATTTT,CASSSMGGTSGVSTYTQYF
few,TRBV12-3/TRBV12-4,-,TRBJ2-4,TGTGCCAGCAGGCAACAGAACGTACCCAAAAACATTCAGTACTTC,CASRQQNVPKNIQYF
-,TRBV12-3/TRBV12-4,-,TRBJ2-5,TGTGCCAGCAGTCCGATAGAGACCCAGTACTTC,CASSPIETQYF
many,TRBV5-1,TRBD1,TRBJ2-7,TGCGCCAGCAGCTTGGACCCAGACAGGGGAAGCGAGCAGTACTTC,CASSLDPDRGSEQYF
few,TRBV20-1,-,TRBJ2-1,TGCAGTGCCGGAGGGGGGTCCTACAATGAGCAGTTCTTC,CSAGGGSYNEQFF
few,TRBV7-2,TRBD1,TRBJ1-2,TGTGCCAGCAGCCCCCGGGACAGCCCCCTCTATGGCTACACCTTC,CASSPRDSPLYGYTF
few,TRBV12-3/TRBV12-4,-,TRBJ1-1,TGTGCCAGCAGGCCCAAGCCGGGACGGAAAAACACTGAAGCTTTCTTT,CASRPKPGRKNTEAFF
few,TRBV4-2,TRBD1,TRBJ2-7,TGTGCCAGCAGCCAATTTGGACAGGGGGCCTACGAGCAGTACTTC,CASSQFGQGAYEQYF
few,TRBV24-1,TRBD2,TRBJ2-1,TGTGCCACCAGTGTCCTAGCGGGAGCTGGGGTTGAGCAGTTCTTC,CATSVLAGAGVEQFF
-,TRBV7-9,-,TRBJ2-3,TGTGCCAGCAGCTTAGCGAGTCTGGCAGATACGCAGTATTTT,CASSLASLADTQYF
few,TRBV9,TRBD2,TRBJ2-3,TGTGCCAGCAGCGTTGCCTCTAGCGGGAGGGCCTTCGCAGATACGCAGTATTTT,CASSVASSGRAFADTQYF
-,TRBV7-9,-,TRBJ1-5,TGTGCCAGCAGCTCAGGAAGGGTAGGCAATCAGCCCCAGGATTTT,CASSSGRVGNQPQDF
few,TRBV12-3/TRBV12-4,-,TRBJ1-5,TGTGCCAGCAGTTTAATGGGTAGGGTTGGTCAGCCCCAGCATTTT,CASSLMGRVGQPQHF
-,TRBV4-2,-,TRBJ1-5,TGTGCCAGCAGCCATTTTCAGGGGAGCAATCAGCCCCAGCATTTT,CASSHFQGSNQPQHF
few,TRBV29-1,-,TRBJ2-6,TGCAGCGTTTGGCGGACAGGGGCCAACGTCCTGACTTTC,CSVWRTGANVLTF
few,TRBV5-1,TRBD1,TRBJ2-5,TGCGCCAGCAGCTTCCTAGGACAGGATTTGGAGACCCAGTACTTC,CASSFLGQDLETQYF
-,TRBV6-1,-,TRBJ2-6,TGTGCCAGCAGTGCTTCCCACGATGGGGCCAACGTCCTGACTTTC,CASSASHDGANVLTF
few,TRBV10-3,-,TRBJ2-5,TGTGCCATCAGTGAGTCGATGGTAGGTCAAGAGACCCAGTACTTC,CAISESMVGQETQYF
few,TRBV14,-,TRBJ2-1,TGTGCCAGCAGCTCCGATAGGACTGACAATGAGCAGTTCTTC,CASSSDRTDNEQFF
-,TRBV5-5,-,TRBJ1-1,TGTGCCAGCAGCGTCGGGTTCGGCACTGAAGCTTTCTTT,CASSVGFGTEAFF
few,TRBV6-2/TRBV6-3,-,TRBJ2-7,TGTGCCAGCGGGACACACTACGAGCAGTACTTC,CASGTHYEQYF
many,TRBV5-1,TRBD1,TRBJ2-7,TGCGCCAGCAGCTTGTCTGGGACAGGGGATGACGAGCAGTACTTC,CASSLSGTGDDEQYF
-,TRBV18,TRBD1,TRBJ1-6,TGTGCCAGCTCACCATCCGGGACAGTCAATTCACCCCTCCACTTT,CASSPSGTVNSPLHF
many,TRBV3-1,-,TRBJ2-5,TGTGCCAGCGAGGGGATTCCATACCAAGAGACCCAGTACTTC,CASEGIPYQETQYF
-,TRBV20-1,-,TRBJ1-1,TGCAGTGCTCCCTCCCGTTACACTGAAGCTTTCTTT,CSAPSRYTEAFF
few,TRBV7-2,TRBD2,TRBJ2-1,TGTGCCAGTGCAACCACTAGCGGGGGGTTCAATGAGCAGTTCTTC,CASATTSGGFNEQFF
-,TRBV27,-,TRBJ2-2,TGTGCCAGCAGTTTAATCGCTGGCGGGCGTTACACCGGGGAGCTGTTTTTT,CASSLIAGGRYTGELFF
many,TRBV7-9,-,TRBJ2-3,TGTGCCAGCAGCTCTGGGACCACAGATACGCAGTATTTT,CASSSGTTDTQYF
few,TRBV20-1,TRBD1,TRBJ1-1,TGCAGTGCTAGAGTCGGCAGGGGGCGCCTGGGCACTGAAGCTTTCTTT,CSARVGRGRLGTEAFF
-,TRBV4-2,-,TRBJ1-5,TGTGCCAGCAGCCAAGGTTCGGGGTCGCAGCCCCAGCATTTT,CASSQGSGSQPQHF
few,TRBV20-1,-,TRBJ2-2,TGCAGTGCTAACCTTAGGCCCGGGGAGCTGTTTTTT,CSANLRPGELFF
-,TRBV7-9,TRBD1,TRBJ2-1,TGTGCCAGCAGCAAGGACAGGAGTATTGCCTACAATGAGCAGTTCTTC,CASSKDRSIAYNEQFF
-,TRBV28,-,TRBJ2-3,TGTGCCAGCAGTTCCAGGACGCAGTATTTT,CASSSRTQYF
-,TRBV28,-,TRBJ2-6,TGTGCCAGCAGTTTTTCGGGGGTAGGGGCCAACGTCCTGACTTTC,CASSFSGVGANVLTF
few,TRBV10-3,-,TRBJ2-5,TGTGCCATCAGTGAGTCAACTAGGGGAGACGAGACCCAGTACTTC,CAISESTRGDETQYF
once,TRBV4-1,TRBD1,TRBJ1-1,TGCGCCAGCAGCCAACCTAACAGGGGGAACACTGAAGCTTTCTTT,CASSQPNRGNTEAFF
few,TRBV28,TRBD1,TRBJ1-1,TGTGCCAGCAGTCAACACGGGACAGGGAACACTGAAGCTTTCTTT,CASSQHGTGNTEAFF